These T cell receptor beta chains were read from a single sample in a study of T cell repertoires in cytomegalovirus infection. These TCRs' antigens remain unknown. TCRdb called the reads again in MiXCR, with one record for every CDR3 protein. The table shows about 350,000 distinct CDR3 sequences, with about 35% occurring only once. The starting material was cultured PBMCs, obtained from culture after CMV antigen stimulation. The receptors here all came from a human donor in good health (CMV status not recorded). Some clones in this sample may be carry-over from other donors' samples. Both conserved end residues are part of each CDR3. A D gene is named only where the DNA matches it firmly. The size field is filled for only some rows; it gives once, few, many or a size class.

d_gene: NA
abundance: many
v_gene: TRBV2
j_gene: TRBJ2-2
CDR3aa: CASTVGSNTGELFF
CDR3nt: TGTGCCAGCACGGTGGGGAGTAACACCGGGGAGCTGTTTTTT

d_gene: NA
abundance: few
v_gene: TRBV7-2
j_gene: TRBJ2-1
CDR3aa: CASSTRDFPYNEQFF
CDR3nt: TGTGCCAGCAGCACCCGGGACTTCCCATACAATGAGCAGTTCTTC

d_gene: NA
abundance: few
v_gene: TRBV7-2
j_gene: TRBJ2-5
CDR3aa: CASSLGGLGQETQYF
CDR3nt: TGTGCCAGCAGCTTAGGTGGGCTAGGGCAAGAGACCCAGTACTTC

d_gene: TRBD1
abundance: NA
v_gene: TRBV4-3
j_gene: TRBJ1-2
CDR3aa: CASSHGQDYGYTF
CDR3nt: TGCGCCAGCAGCCACGGACAGGACTATGGCTACACCTTC

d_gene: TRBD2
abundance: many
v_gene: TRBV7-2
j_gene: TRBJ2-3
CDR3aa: CASSLVSGRTDTQYF
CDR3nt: TGTGCCAGCAGCTTAGTCAGCGGGAGGACAGATACGCAGTATTTT

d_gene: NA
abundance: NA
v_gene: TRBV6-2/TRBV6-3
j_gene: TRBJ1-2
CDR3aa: CASSYSRYGYTF
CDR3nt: TGTGCCAGCAGTTACTCCCGGTATGGCTACACCTTC

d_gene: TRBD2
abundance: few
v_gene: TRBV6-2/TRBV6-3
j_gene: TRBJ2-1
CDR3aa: CASSYSIPAGHNEQFF
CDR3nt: TGTGCCAGCAGTTACTCGATACCAGCGGGACACAATGAGCAGTTCTTC

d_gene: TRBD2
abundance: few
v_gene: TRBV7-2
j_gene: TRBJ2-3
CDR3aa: CASSWTSGTGDTQYF
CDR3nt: TGTGCCAGCAGTTGGACTAGCGGGACGGGGGATACGCAGTATTTT

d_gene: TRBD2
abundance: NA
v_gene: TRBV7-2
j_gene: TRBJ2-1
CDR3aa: CASGRDSGRGSYNEQFF
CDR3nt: TGTGCCAGCGGCCGGGATAGCGGGAGGGGCTCCTACAATGAGCAGTTCTTC

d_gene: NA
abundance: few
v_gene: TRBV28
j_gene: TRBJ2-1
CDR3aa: CASSFSLPGPTYNEQFF
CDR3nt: TGTGCCAGCAGTTTTTCCCTCCCGGGGCCTACCTACAATGAGCAGTTCTTC

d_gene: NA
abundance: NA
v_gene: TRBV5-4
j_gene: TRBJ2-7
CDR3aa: CATVRTQPYEQYF
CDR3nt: TGTGCCACCGTCCGGACACAACCCTACGAGCAGTACTTC

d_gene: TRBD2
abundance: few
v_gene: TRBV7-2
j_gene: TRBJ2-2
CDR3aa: CASSLGLAGRRATGELFF
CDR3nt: TGTGCCAGCAGCTTAGGACTAGCGGGACGCCGGGCCACCGGGGAGCTGTTTTTT

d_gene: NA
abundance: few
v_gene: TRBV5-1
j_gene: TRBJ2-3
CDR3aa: CASSLAPGENTDTQYF
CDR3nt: TGCGCCAGCAGCTTGGCCCCGGGCGAAAACACAGATACGCAGTATTTT

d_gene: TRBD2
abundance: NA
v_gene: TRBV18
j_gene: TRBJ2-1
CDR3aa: CASSPPSGAGGQYEQFF
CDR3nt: TGTGCCAGCTCACCACCGAGCGGTGCGGGAGGGCAATATGAGCAGTTCTTC

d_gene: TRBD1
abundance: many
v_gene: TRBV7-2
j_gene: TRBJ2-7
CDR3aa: CASSPGTGYIYEQYF
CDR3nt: TGTGCCAGCAGCCCCGGGACAGGCTATATCTACGAGCAGTACTTC

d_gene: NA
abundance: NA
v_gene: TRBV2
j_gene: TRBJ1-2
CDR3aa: CASSDADYNYGYTF
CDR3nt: TGTGCCAGCAGTGATGCAGACTATAACTATGGCTACACCTTC

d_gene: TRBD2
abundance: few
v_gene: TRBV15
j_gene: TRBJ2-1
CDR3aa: CATSVAGGYNEQFF
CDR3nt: TGTGCCACCAGCGTCGCGGGAGGTTACAATGAGCAGTTCTTC

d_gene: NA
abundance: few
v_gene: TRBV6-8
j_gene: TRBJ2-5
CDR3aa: CASSSRLARVRETQYF
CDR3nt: TGTGCCAGCAGTTCCCGGCTAGCCCGAGTGCGGGAGACCCAGTACTTC

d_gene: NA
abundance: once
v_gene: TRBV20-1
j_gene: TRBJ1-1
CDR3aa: CSAIGVWGRGVTNTEAFF
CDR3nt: TGCAGTGCTATCGGGGTGTGGGGGCGGGGGGTGACGAACACTGAAGCTTTCTTT

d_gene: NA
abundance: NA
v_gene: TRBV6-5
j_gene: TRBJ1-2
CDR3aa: CASSRGYVQEVYGYTF
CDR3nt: TGTGCCAGCTCAAGGGGATACGTACAGGAGGTCTATGGCTACACCTTC

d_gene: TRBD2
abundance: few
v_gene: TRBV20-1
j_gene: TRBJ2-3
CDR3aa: CSVAGGRADTQYF
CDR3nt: TGCAGTGTAGCGGGAGGCCGGGCAGATACGCAGTATTTT

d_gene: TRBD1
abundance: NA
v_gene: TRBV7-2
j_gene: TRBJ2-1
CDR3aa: CASSSFTGQYNEQFF
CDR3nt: TGTGCCAGCAGCTCGTTTACGGGACAGTACAATGAGCAGTTCTTC

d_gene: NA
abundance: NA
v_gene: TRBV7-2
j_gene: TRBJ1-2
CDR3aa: CASSSYQGGYTF
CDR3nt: TGTGCCAGCAGCAGCTACCAGGGGGGCTACACCTTC

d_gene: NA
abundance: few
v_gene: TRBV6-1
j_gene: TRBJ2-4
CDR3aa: CASSRGGIQYF
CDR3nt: TGTGCCAGCAGCCGTGGGGGGATTCAGTACTTC

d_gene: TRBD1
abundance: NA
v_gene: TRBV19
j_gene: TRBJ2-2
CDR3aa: CASSILGQGKSRTGELFF
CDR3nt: TGTGCCAGTAGTATATTGGGACAGGGGAAAAGTCGCACCGGGGAGCTGTTTTTT

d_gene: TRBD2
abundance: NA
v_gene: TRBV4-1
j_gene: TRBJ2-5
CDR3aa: CASSQGAAGGPQETQYF
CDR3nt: TGCGCCAGCAGCCAAGGTGCAGCGGGAGGCCCCCAAGAGACCCAGTACTTC

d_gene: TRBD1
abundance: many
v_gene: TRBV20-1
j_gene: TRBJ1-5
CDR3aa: CSARADRGRESQPQHF
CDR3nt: TGCAGTGCTAGGGCAGACAGGGGGCGGGAATCTCAGCCCCAGCATTTT

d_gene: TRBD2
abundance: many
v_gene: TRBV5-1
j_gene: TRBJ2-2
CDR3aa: CASSLYLAADTGELFF
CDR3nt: TGCGCCAGCAGCCTCTATCTAGCGGCTGACACCGGGGAGCTGTTTTTT

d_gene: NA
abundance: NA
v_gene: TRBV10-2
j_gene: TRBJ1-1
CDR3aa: CASSMGRVSEAFF
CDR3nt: TGCGCCAGCAGTATGGGCAGGGTATCTGAAGCTTTCTTT

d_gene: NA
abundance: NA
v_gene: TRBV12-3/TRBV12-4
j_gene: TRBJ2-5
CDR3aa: CASSFTAETQYF
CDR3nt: TGTGCCAGCAGTTTTACGGCGGAGACCCAGTACTTC

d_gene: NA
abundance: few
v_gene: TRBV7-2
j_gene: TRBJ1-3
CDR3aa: CASREGRDTIYF
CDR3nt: TGTGCCAGCAGAGAAGGACGGGACACCATATATTTT

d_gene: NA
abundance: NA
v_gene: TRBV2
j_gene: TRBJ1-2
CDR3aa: CADWWGRSGYTF
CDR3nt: TGTGCCGACTGGTGGGGGCGAAGTGGCTACACCTTC

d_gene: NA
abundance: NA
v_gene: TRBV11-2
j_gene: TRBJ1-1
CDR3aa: CASSLRARGEAFF
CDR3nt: TGTGCCAGCAGCTTACGGGCCAGGGGTGAAGCTTTCTTT